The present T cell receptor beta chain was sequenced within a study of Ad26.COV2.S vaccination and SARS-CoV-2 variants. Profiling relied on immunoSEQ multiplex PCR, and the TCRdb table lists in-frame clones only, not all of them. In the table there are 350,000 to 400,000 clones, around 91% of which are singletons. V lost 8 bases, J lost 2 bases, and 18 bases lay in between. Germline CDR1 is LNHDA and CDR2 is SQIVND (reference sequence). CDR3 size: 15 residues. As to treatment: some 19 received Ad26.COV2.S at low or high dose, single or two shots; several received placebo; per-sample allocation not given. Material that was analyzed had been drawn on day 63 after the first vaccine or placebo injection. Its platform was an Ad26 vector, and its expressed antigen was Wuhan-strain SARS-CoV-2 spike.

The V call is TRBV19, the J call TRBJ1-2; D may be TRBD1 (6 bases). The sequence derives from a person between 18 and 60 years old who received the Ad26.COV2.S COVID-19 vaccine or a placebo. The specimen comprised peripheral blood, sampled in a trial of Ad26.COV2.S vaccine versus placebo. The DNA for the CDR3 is TGTGCCAGTGCCTACGCGGGGCAGGGGAACTATGGCTACACCTTC. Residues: CASAYAGQGNYGYTF.